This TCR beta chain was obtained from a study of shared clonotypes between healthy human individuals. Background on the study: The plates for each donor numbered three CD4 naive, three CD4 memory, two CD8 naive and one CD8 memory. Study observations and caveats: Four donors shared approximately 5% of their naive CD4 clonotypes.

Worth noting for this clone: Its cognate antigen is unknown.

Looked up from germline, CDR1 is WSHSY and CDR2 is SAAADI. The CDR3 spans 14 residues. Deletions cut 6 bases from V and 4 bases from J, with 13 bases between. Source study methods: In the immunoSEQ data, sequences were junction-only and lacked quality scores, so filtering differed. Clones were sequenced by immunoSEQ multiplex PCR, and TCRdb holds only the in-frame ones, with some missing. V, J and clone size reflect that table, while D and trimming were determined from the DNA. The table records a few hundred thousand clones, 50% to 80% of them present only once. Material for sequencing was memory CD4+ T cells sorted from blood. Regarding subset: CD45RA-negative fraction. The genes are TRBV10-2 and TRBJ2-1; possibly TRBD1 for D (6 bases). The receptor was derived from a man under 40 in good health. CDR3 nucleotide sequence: TGCGCCAGCAGGGAGCCAGGGGAGTACAATGAGCAGTTCTTC. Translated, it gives CASREPGEYNEQFF.